Sequencing of this T cell receptor beta chain was carried out in a study of blood T cell repertoires in COVID-19. Overall study context: Both acute and convalescent COVID-19 samples were obtained from the United States, Italy and Spain.

Some clones are missing from TCRdb's copy, which holds only in-frame ones; the method was immunoSEQ multiplex PCR. The table has 140,000 to 150,000 clones, nearly 90% seen once. CDR1 and CDR2 (germline): MNHEY, SMNVEV (reference sequence). This CDR3 spans 12 amino acids. V lost 10 bases and J lost 9, with 19 bases in between. The V call is TRBV27, the J call TRBJ2-7, with a tentative D call TRBD1 (5 bases). Sequencing used peripheral blood. The clonotype was recovered from a man between 70 and 80 years old with acute or convalescent COVID-19. CDR3 protein: CATQGAGMVQYF. The CDR3 DNA follows: TGTGCCACCCAAGGGGCAGGAATGGTGCAGTACTTC.